A single T cell receptor (beta chain) is shown here with its context. V lost 7 bases and J 6 bases, leaving 19 bases between the germline ends. The CDR3 runs to 15 residues. The germline V gene encodes CDR1 MNHEY and CDR2 SVGAGI. In the original workflow: How many nucleated cells were present was estimated from reference gene primer amplification. Libraries were prepared by immunoSEQ multiplex PCR; TCRdb keeps only in-frame clonotypes and omits some of them. That table is the source of V, J and clone size, and D and trimming were worked out from the DNA. The sample has about 100,000 clones, about 87% seen once; the top ten hold 11%. This entry is derived from a study of blood T cell repertoires in COVID-19.

This TCR was recovered from a woman aged 25 to 39 with acute or convalescent COVID-19. V usage is TRBV6-5 and J usage is TRBJ2-1; D is perhaps TRBD2 (5 bases). Sample: peripheral blood. The CDR3, as DNA: TGTGCCAGCACCACGTCGACCGTCGAGGGCAATGAGCAGTTCTTC. This translates into CASTTSTVEGNEQFF.